One and the same sample provided the 5 T cell receptor beta chains below, sequenced in a study of beta chain features in type 1 diabetes. Reverse transcribing all isolated RNA meant expressed TCRB transcripts were sequenced. Profiling relied on immunoSEQ multiplex PCR, and the TCRdb table lists in-frame clones only, not all of them. Here the sample spans about 220,000 clones, approximately 11% being singletons. The sequenced sample was central memory CD4+ T cells from blood. These receptors were collected from a man in his late teens or twenties in good health.

This clone appeared a few times. The chain combines TRBV11-2 with TRBJ2-2, with D perhaps matching TRBD1 or TRBD2 (6 bases each). CDR1 and CDR2 from the germline V gene are SGHAT and FQNNGV. The ends were cut back, 5 bases at V and 5 bases at J, with 18 bases in the middle. This CDR3 comprises 16 residues. CDR3 region: CASSPVRGRRTGELFF. The CDR3 coding sequence is TGTGCCAGCAGCCCAGTACGGGGGCGAAGGACCGGGGAGCTGTTTTTT.

Only a few counts were recorded for this clone. This chain uses TRBV19 with TRBJ2-1; D gene uncertain. V gave up 3 bases and J gave up 0 bases, with 9 bases separating them. This CDR3 is 15 amino acids long. CDR1 LNHDA and CDR2 SQIVND come from the germline V gene (reference sequence). CDR3 coding DNA: TGTGCCAGTAGTATCAAACAGAACTCCTACAATGAGCAGTTCTTC. Translating gives CASSIKQNSYNEQFF.

This clone was detected ten times or more. The chain couples TRBV9 to TRBJ2-7; the D is unclear. Trimming shortened V by 4 bases and J by 6 bases, and 17 bases separated the two germline ends. The CDR3 is 14 residues long. Per the germline V gene, CDR1 is SGDLS and CDR2 is YYNGEE. CDR3 in DNA: TGTGCCAGCAGCCCCAATGCAGTTGTCCGCGAGCAGTACTTC. As protein: CASSPNAVVREQYF.

This clone was seen a few times. V gene TRBV9 combines with J gene TRBJ1-4; D ambiguous. Germline V gives CDR1 SGDLS, CDR2 YYNGEE. Trimming removed 4 bases at V and 0 bases at J, with 10 bases between. There are 15 residues in the CDR3. CDR3 sequence reads: CASSRAPTTNEKLFF. DNA of the CDR3: TGTGCCAGCAGCAGGGCACCAACAACTAATGAAAAACTGTTTTTT.

This chain connects TRBV28 to TRBJ1-5, with a possible D match to TRBD1 (5 bases). V was cut by 8 bases and J by 2 bases, with 19 bases left in between. The CDR3 consists of 16 residues. Germline-derived CDR1 and CDR2 are MDHEN and SYDVKM. In DNA, the CDR3 is TGTGCCAGCGGCCAAAGTCTGGGGGTTGGCAATCAGCCCCAGCATTTT. Protein product: CASGQSLGVGNQPQHF.